The 15 T cell receptor beta chains listed next were all sequenced from one sample in a study of blood T cell repertoires in COVID-19. Sequencing was performed with immunoSEQ multiplex PCR; in TCRdb, only in-frame clones are kept and a portion is missing. This table holds tens of thousands of clones, about four fifths found once. The sequenced material came from peripheral blood. These receptors all stem from a woman aged 80 or over with acute or convalescent COVID-19.

The chain joins TRBV7-9 to TRBJ2-1, with 9 bases fitting TRBD1. Trimming cost V 5 bases and J 6 bases; bases outside gene matches: 11. CDR1 is SEHNR, CDR2 FQNEAQ, per germline (reference sequence). This CDR3 contains 16 residues. CDR3 sequence: CASSPPGTGRTNEQFF. In nucleotides, the CDR3 is TGTGCCAGCAGCCCTCCCGGGACAGGGAGGACCAATGAGCAGTTCTTC.

The chain combines TRBV5-8 with TRBJ2-2; 9 bases line up with TRBD1. There are 16 residues in the CDR3. V trimming: 6 bases; J trimming: 1 base; junction bases outside the gene matches: 7. Germline V lookup: CDR1 SGHTS, CDR2 YDEGEE. The CDR3 loop is CASTLPGQGNTGELFF. The CDR3, as DNA: TGTGCCAGCACCCTTCCGGGACAGGGGAACACCGGGGAGCTGTTTTTT.

V is TRBV2 and J is TRBJ2-2; maybe TRBD1 (6 bases). The V gene's germline CDR1 is SNHLY and CDR2 FYNNEI. The CDR3 is 14 amino acids. V lost 7 bases and J 0 bases, leaving 9 bases between the germline ends. The CDR3 protein is CASIGTTNTGELFF. Here the CDR3 DNA reads TGTGCCAGCATCGGGACAACGAACACCGGGGAGCTGTTTTTT.

This clone was counted between two and nine times. The chain combines TRBV7-2 with TRBJ2-5; possibly TRBD2 for D (5 bases). This CDR3 has 15 amino acids. Germline CDR1 and CDR2: SGHTA and FQGNSA. Trimming left V 5 bases short and J 2 bases short, with 15 bases between. The CDR3 sequence is CASSRPGPGQETQYF. CDR3 coding DNA: TGTGCCAGCAGCCGCCCCGGACCGGGGCAAGAGACCCAGTACTTC.

The chain uses TRBV28 and TRBJ2-1; no clear D gene. V dropped 2 bases and J dropped 6 bases, with 5 bases sitting between them. The CDR3 contains 12 residues. Germline loops: CDR1 MDHEN, CDR2 SYDVKM. This chain's CDR3 is CASSLTANEQFF. The DNA for the CDR3 is TGTGCCAGCAGTTTAACAGCCAATGAGCAGTTCTTC. The whole variable domain, filled in from reference TRBV28 and TRBJ2-1, reads DVKVTQSSRYLVKRTGEKVFLECVQDMDHENMFWYRQDPGLGLRLIYFSYDVKMKEKGDIPEGYSVSREKKERFSLILESASTNQTSMYLCASSLTANEQFFGPGTRLTVL.

V gene TRBV6-5 combines with J gene TRBJ1-3; D unresolved. The CDR3 loop spans 15 amino acids. Trimming took 3 bases from V and 4 from J, leaving 13 bases between them. Germline lookup yields CDR1 MNHEY and CDR2 SVGAGI. Here the CDR3 DNA reads TGTGCCAGCAGTTATGATGGAGCTCCGGGAAACACCATATATTTT. It specifies CASSYDGAPGNTIYF.

The rearrangement uses TRBV2 and TRBJ2-7; D possibly corresponds to TRBD1 (5 bases). The V end lost 4 bases, the J end lost 5 bases, and 15 bases lay between the germline ends. Germline values: CDR1 SNHLY, CDR2 FYNNEI. The CDR3 has 14 residues. The CDR3 spells CASSGRQGRNEQYF. The CDR3 DNA reads TGTGCCAGCAGTGGACGCCAGGGAAGGAACGAGCAGTACTTC.

V usage is TRBV19 and J usage is TRBJ2-3, with 16 bases identical to TRBD2. The CDR3 is 19 residues long. Germline CDR1 LNHDA, CDR2 SQIVND (reference sequence). Trimming at V came to 6 bases and at J to 3 bases, leaving 12 bases not matched to a gene. The CDR3 sequence: CASSPGLAGGLRSTDTQYF. CDR3 sequence (DNA): TGTGCCAGTAGCCCGGGACTAGCGGGGGGGCTAAGGTCGACAGATACGCAGTATTTT. Variable domain in full (rest from reference TRBV19 and TRBJ2-3): DGGITQSPKYLFRKEGQNVTLSCEQNLNHDAMYWYRQDPGQGLRLIYYSQIVNDFQKGDIAEGYSVSREKKESFPLTVTSAQKNPTAFYLCASSPGLAGGLRSTDTQYFGPGTRLTVL.

This clone showed up just once. The gene calls are TRBV18 and TRBJ2-3; TRBD2 agrees at 12 bases. After removal of 3 bases from V and 2 bases from J, the junction contained 12 bases not matched to a gene. The V gene's germline CDR1 is KGHSH and CDR2 LQKENI. The CDR3 runs 19 residues. Written as DNA, the CDR3 is TGTGCCAGCTCACCTCTCTCACCGGCTAGCGGGGGGGTCACAGATACGCAGTATTTT. Encoded protein: CASSPLSPASGGVTDTQYF. Full variable domain (outside the CDR3, taken from reference TRBV18 and TRBJ2-3): NAGVMQNPRHLVRRRGQEARLRCSPMKGHSHVYWYRQLPEEGLKFMVYLQKENIIDESGMPKERFSAEFPKEGPSILRIQQVVRGDSAAYFCASSPLSPASGGVTDTQYFGPGTRLTVL.

This clone was seen a few times. The rearrangement links TRBV12-3 or TRBV12-4 to TRBJ2-1, with a tentative D call TRBD1 (6 bases). Trimming took off 6 bases at V and 8 bases at J, with 11 bases between the two ends. The CDR3 extends over 12 amino acids. The CDR3 spells CASRPRGDEQFF. The DNA of the CDR3 is TGTGCCAGCAGGCCCAGGGGCGATGAGCAGTTCTTC.

The chain combines TRBV6-1 with TRBJ2-5; TRBD2 might be the D (5 bases). Trimming pared 2 bases from V and 5 bases from J, leaving 12 bases between. CDR1 is MNHNS and CDR2 is SASEGT in the germline V gene. CDR3 length: 14 amino acids. CDR3 in amino acids: CASSEHRGIETQYF. CDR3 DNA: TGTGCCAGCAGTGAACATCGGGGAATTGAGACCCAGTACTTC.

The chain has TRBV30 and TRBJ2-2; tentatively, D is TRBD2 (6 bases). There are 17 residues in the CDR3. The germline V and J ends were trimmed by 3 bases and 0 bases, with 17 bases remaining between them. Germline V lookup: CDR1 GTSNPN, CDR2 SVGIG (reference sequence). CDR3 nucleotide sequence: TGTGCCTGGAGAGGGAGGTGGAGCGACGCGAACACCGGGGAGCTGTTTTTT. This sequence encodes CAWRGRWSDANTGELFF.

This clone was observed a single time. The rearrangement links TRBV12-5 to TRBJ2-5, with D tentatively TRBD1 (6 bases). V was trimmed by 1 base and J by 4 bases, leaving 25 bases between them. The germline V gene has CDR1 LGHNT and CDR2 FRNRAP. This CDR3 contains 19 residues. The DNA of the CDR3 is TGTGCTAGTGGTTTGGGTTCTTTCGGGACAACCCTTTGGGGAGAGACCCAGTACTTC. It codes for CASGLGSFGTTLWGETQYF.

The chain employs TRBV18 and TRBJ1-4; tentative D call: TRBD1 (5 bases). Looked up from germline, CDR1 is KGHSH and CDR2 is LQKENI. V lost 0 bases and J lost 7, with 12 bases in between. The CDR3 has 15 residues. Written as DNA, the CDR3 is TGTGCCAGCTCACCACCGGGGGGGGAAGGTGAAAAACTGTTTTTT. As protein: CASSPPGGEGEKLFF.

This chain joins TRBV6-5 and TRBJ1-5, with TRBD1 matching over 7 bases. The CDR3 consists of 14 residues. Germline CDR1 reads MNHEY; CDR2 reads SVGAGI. V lost 8 bases to trimming and J lost 5 bases; unmatched junction nucleotides: 9. For the CDR3, the DNA is TGTGCCAGCTTCGCGGGACAGCATGATCAGCCCCAGCATTTT. It codes for CASFAGQHDQPQHF.